In this sample, the clone carrying this TCR beta chain turned up once. No antigen is known for it. Libraries were prepared by immunoSEQ multiplex PCR; TCRdb keeps only in-frame clonotypes and omits some of them. The sample gives 40,000 or so clones, roughly 93% of which show up once; about 3.5% is in the top ten. The sample belongs to a study of graft-versus-host responses after intestinal transplantation. Turning to the study itself: Anti-thymocyte globulin was used for induction in all recipients, who then took tacrolimus and steroids for 2 to 4 years. Study outcomes and limitations: There were GvH clones found in recipient marrow, and some of them appeared first in ileum or blood. Early after transplant, HvG clones declined as circulating GvH clones peaked.

The CDR3 length is 10 residues. Germline V gene data show CDR1 as DFQATT and CDR2 as SNEGSKA (reference sequence). V dropped 6 bases and J dropped 4 bases, with 7 bases sitting between them. Material: PBMCs, obtained less than 750 days after intestinal transplantation. This sequence originates from a human patient who received an intestinal transplant, so some T cells may come from the graft donor. This rearrangement joins TRBV20-1 to TRBJ2-7; no firm D call. CDR3 in DNA: TGCAGTGCCGGCGCTTACGAGCAGTACTTC. As protein: CSAGAYEQYF.